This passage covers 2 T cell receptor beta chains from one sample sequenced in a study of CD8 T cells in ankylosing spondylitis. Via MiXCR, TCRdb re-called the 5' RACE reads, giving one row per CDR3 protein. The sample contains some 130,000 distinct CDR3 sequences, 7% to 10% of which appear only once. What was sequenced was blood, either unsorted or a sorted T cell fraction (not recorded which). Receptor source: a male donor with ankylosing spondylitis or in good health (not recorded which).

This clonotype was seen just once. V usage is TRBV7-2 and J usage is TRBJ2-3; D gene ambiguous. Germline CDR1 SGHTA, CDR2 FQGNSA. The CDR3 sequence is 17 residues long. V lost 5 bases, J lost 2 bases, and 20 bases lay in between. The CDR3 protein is CASSRAVLQATTDTQYF. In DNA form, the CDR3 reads TGTGCCAGCAGCCGTGCCGTATTGCAAGCAACCACAGATACGCAGTATTTT.

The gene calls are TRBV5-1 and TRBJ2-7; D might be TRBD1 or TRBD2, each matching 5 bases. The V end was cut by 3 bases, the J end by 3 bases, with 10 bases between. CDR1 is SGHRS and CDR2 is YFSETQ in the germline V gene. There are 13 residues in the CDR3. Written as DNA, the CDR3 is TGCGCCAGCAGCTGGGGACCGGGCTACGAGCAGTACTTC. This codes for CASSWGPGYEQYF.